This T cell receptor beta chain derives from a study of cytomegalovirus exposure and HLA in healthy donors. Amplification used 60 Vbeta primers and 13 Jbeta primers. Repertoires were generated with immunoSEQ multiplex PCR, while TCRdb's copy carries only in-frame clones and drops some. The sample shows 180,000 or so clones, approximately 85% of them seen only once. Regarding this clone: The antigen remains undetermined.

Study results and limitations: Cytomegalovirus-associated TCR beta chains were listed, numbering roughly 150. One cluster of highly shared sequence variants probably arose as a sequencing artifact.

Material for sequencing was PBMCs. The clonotype originates from a man between 18 and 35 years old in good health and CMV-seropositive.

CDR3 sequence reads: CASSPSVGGDGETQYF. CDR3 DNA sequence: TGCGCCAGCAGCCCGTCGGTCGGGGGGGATGGAGAGACCCAGTACTTC. The chain employs TRBV5-1 and TRBJ2-5, with TRBD2 matching 8 bases. This CDR3 region has 16 residues. Germline trimming cut 4 bases from V and 4 bases from J; bases unmatched to any gene: 12. Per germline, CDR1 SGHRS and CDR2 YFSETQ.